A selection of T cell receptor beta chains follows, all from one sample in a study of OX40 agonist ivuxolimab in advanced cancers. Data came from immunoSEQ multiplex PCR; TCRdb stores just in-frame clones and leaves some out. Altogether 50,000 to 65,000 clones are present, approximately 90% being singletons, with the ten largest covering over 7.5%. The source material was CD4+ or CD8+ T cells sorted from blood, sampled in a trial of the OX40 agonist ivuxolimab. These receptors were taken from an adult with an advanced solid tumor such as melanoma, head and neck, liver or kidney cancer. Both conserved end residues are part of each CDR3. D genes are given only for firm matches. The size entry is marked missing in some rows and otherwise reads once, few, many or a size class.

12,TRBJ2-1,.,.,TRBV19,CASSIGLLGQFF,TGTGCCAGTAGTATTGGTCTTCTTGGGCAGTTCTTC
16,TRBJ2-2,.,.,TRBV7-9,CASSPTGTQNTGELFF,TGTGCCAGCAGCCCCACCGGGACACAAAACACCGGGGAGCTGTTTTTT
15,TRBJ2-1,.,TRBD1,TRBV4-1,CASSQPGQGRHEQFF,TGCGCCAGCAGCCAACCGGGACAGGGGCGGCATGAGCAGTTCTTC
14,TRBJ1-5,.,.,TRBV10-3,CAISEMSDNQPQHF,TGTGCCATCAGTGAGATGTCAGATAATCAGCCCCAGCATTTT
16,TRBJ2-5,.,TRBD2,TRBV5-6,CASSALLAGLEETQYF,TGTGCCAGCAGCGCGTTACTAGCGGGACTTGAAGAGACCCAGTACTTC
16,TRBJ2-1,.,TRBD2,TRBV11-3,CASGLAGDSSYNEQFF,TGTGCCAGCGGTCTAGCGGGAGATTCGTCCTACAATGAGCAGTTCTTC
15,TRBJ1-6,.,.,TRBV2,CASSDLPRGNSPLHF,TGTGCCAGCAGTGATCTCCCCCGGGGCAATTCACCCCTCCACTTT
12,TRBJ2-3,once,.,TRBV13,CASSLGEDTQYF,TGTGCCAGCAGCTTAGGAGAAGATACGCAGTATTTT
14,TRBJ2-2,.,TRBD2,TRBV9,CASSHWEGTGELFF,TGTGCCAGCAGCCACTGGGAGGGCACCGGGGAGCTGTTTTTT
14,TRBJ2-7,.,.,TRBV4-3,CASSQGTGRYEQYF,TGCGCCAGCAGCCAAGGTACAGGGAGGTACGAGCAGTACTTC
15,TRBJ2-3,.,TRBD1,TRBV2,CASSELDRGTDTQYF,TGTGCCAGCAGTGAGTTAGACAGGGGAACAGATACGCAGTATTTT
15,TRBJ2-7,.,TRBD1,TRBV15,CATSTTGTGWVEQYF,TGTGCCACCAGCACCACCGGGACAGGGTGGGTAGAGCAGTACTTC
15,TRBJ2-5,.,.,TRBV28,CASSRSGGGGETQYF,TGTGCCAGCAGCCGCTCTGGGGGAGGTGGAGAGACCCAGTACTTC
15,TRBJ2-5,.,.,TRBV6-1,CASSSGTTWAETQYF,TGTGCCAGCAGTTCCGGGACAACCTGGGCAGAGACCCAGTACTTC
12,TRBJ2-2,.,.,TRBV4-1,CASSTLAGELFF,TGCGCCAGCAGCACTTTAGCCGGGGAGCTGTTTTTT
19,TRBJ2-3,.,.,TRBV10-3,CAISGYDIAGPTPVGTQYF,TGTGCCATCAGTGGTTATGATATCGCAGGCCCAACACCGGTGGGCACGCAGTATTTT
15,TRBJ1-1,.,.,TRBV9,CASSVAGTPNTEAFF,TGTGCCAGCAGCGTAGCAGGGACACCGAACACTGAAGCTTTCTTT
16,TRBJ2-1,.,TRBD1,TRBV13,CASSLGYGTGNNEQFF,TGTGCCAGCAGCTTAGGGTACGGGACAGGTAACAATGAGCAGTTCTTC
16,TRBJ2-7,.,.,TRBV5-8,CASSLDVWDGSYEQYF,TGTGCCAGCAGCTTGGACGTGTGGGACGGCTCCTACGAGCAGTACTTC
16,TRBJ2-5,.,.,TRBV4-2,CASSQDGFSGGETQYF,TGTGCCAGCAGCCAAGATGGGTTTTCCGGGGGAGAGACCCAGTACTTC
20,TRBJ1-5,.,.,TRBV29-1,CSVHLAQNYRDTYSNQPQHF,TGCAGCGTTCACCTCGCCCAAAACTACCGGGACACTTATAGCAATCAGCCCCAGCATTTT
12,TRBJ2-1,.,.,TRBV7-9,CASSLARNEQFF,TGTGCCAGCAGCTTAGCAAGAAATGAGCAGTTCTTC
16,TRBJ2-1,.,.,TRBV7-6,CASSSTGASSYNEQFF,TGTGCCAGCAGCTCTACGGGGGCCAGCTCCTACAATGAGCAGTTCTTC
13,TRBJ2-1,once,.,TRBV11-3,CASSSREGDEQFF,TGTGCCAGCAGCTCCAGGGAAGGCGATGAGCAGTTCTTC
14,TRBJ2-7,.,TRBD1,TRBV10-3,CAISGTESSYEQYF,TGTGCCATCTCCGGGACAGAGAGCTCCTACGAGCAGTACTTC
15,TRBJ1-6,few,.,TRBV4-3,CASSQEVREYGPLHF,TGCGCCAGCAGCCAAGAAGTCAGGGAGTACGGACCCCTCCACTTT
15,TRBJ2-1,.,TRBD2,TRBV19,CASRGASGDDNEQFF,TGTGCCAGTAGAGGGGCTAGCGGAGACGACAATGAGCAGTTCTTC
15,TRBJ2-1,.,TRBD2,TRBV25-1,CASSVGLAGANEQFF,TGTGCCAGCAGTGTGGGACTAGCGGGAGCGAATGAGCAGTTCTTC
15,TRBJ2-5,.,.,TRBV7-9,CASSSLMVSQETQYF,TGTGCCAGCAGCTCCTTAATGGTCAGCCAAGAGACCCAGTACTTC
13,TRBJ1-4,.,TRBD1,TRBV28,CASATGFQEKLFF,TGTGCCAGCGCGACAGGGTTTCAGGAAAAACTGTTTTTT
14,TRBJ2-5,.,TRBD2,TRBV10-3,CAISAILAEETQYF,TGTGCCATCAGTGCTATACTAGCGGAAGAGACCCAGTACTTC
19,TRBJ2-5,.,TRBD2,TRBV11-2,CASSLDRLAGGPSQETQYF,TGTGCCAGCAGCTTAGATCGGCTAGCGGGAGGGCCGTCACAAGAGACCCAGTACTTC
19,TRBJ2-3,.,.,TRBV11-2,CASSFPREGWDRGTDTQYF,TGTGCCAGCAGCTTTCCACGGGAGGGGTGGGACAGAGGCACAGATACGCAGTATTTT
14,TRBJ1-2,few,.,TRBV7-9,CASSFSRVNYGYTF,TGTGCCAGCAGCTTCTCGAGGGTTAACTATGGCTACACCTTC
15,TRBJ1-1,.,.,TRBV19,CATRVGGRSNTEAFF,TGTGCCACCAGAGTAGGAGGACGGTCGAACACTGAAGCTTTCTTT
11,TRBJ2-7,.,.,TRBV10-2,CAVRDSYEQYF,TGCGCCGTCCGGGACTCCTACGAGCAGTACTTC
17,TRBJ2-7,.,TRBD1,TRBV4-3,CASSQDYRGQGGDEQYF,TGCGCCAGCAGCCAAGATTACCGAGGACAGGGGGGCGACGAGCAGTACTTC
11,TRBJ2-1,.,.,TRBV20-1,CSANLAVEQFF,TGCAGTGCAAACCTAGCTGTGGAGCAGTTCTTC
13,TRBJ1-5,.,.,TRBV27,CASSFTDNQPQHF,TGTGCCAGCAGTTTCACCGACAATCAGCCCCAGCATTTT
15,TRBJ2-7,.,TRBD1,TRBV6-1,CASSEGQGAGYEQYF,TGTGCCAGCAGTGAAGGACAGGGGGCGGGCTACGAGCAGTACTTC
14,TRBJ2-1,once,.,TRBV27,CASSSVDTYNEQFF,TGTGCCAGCAGTTCGGTGGACACCTACAATGAGCAGTTCTTC
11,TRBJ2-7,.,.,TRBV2,CASSSPYEQYF,TGTGCCAGCAGTTCGCCCTACGAGCAGTACTTC
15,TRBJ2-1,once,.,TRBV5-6,CARRGTLTSYNEQFF,TGTGCCCGCCGGGGGACGTTAACCTCCTACAATGAGCAGTTCTTC
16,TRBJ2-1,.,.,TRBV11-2,CASSLDSGGLYNEQFF,TGTGCCAGCAGCTTAGATTCGGGGGGCTTATACAATGAGCAGTTCTTC
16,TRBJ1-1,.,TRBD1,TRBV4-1,CASSQQGAVGNTEAFF,TGCGCCAGCAGCCAGCAGGGGGCAGTGGGGAACACTGAAGCTTTCTTT
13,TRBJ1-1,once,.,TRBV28,CASSLGAFTEAFF,TGTGCCAGCAGTTTGGGCGCCTTCACTGAAGCTTTCTTT
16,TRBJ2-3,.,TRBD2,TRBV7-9,CASSPTSGGGTDTQYF,TGTGCCAGCAGCCCAACTAGCGGGGGGGGCACAGATACGCAGTATTTT
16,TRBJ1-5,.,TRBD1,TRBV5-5,CASSLIEQGGNQPQHF,TGTGCCAGCAGTTTGATTGAACAGGGGGGCAATCAGCCCCAGCATTTT
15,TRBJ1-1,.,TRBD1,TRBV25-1,CASSELQGMRAEAFF,TGTGCCAGCAGTGAGTTACAGGGGATGAGGGCTGAAGCTTTCTTT
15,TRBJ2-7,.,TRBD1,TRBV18,CASAGGTGVSYEQYF,TGTGCCAGCGCCGGAGGGACAGGGGTTTCCTACGAGCAGTACTTC
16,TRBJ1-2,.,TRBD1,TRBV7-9,CASSSTDRGLSYGYTF,TGTGCCAGCAGCTCGACCGACAGGGGGCTTTCTTATGGCTACACCTTC
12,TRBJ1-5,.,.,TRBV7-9,CASSLENRAQHF,TGTGCCAGCAGCTTAGAGAACCGGGCCCAGCATTTT
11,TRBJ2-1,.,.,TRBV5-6,CASHSYNEQFF,TGTGCCAGCCACTCCTACAATGAGCAGTTCTTC
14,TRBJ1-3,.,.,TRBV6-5,CASSLDSSGNTIYF,TGTGCCAGCAGCTTAGACAGCTCTGGAAACACCATATATTTT
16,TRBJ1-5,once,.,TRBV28,CASRGEQLFSNQPQHF,TGTGCCAGCAGAGGGGAACAGTTGTTTAGCAATCAGCCCCAGCATTTT